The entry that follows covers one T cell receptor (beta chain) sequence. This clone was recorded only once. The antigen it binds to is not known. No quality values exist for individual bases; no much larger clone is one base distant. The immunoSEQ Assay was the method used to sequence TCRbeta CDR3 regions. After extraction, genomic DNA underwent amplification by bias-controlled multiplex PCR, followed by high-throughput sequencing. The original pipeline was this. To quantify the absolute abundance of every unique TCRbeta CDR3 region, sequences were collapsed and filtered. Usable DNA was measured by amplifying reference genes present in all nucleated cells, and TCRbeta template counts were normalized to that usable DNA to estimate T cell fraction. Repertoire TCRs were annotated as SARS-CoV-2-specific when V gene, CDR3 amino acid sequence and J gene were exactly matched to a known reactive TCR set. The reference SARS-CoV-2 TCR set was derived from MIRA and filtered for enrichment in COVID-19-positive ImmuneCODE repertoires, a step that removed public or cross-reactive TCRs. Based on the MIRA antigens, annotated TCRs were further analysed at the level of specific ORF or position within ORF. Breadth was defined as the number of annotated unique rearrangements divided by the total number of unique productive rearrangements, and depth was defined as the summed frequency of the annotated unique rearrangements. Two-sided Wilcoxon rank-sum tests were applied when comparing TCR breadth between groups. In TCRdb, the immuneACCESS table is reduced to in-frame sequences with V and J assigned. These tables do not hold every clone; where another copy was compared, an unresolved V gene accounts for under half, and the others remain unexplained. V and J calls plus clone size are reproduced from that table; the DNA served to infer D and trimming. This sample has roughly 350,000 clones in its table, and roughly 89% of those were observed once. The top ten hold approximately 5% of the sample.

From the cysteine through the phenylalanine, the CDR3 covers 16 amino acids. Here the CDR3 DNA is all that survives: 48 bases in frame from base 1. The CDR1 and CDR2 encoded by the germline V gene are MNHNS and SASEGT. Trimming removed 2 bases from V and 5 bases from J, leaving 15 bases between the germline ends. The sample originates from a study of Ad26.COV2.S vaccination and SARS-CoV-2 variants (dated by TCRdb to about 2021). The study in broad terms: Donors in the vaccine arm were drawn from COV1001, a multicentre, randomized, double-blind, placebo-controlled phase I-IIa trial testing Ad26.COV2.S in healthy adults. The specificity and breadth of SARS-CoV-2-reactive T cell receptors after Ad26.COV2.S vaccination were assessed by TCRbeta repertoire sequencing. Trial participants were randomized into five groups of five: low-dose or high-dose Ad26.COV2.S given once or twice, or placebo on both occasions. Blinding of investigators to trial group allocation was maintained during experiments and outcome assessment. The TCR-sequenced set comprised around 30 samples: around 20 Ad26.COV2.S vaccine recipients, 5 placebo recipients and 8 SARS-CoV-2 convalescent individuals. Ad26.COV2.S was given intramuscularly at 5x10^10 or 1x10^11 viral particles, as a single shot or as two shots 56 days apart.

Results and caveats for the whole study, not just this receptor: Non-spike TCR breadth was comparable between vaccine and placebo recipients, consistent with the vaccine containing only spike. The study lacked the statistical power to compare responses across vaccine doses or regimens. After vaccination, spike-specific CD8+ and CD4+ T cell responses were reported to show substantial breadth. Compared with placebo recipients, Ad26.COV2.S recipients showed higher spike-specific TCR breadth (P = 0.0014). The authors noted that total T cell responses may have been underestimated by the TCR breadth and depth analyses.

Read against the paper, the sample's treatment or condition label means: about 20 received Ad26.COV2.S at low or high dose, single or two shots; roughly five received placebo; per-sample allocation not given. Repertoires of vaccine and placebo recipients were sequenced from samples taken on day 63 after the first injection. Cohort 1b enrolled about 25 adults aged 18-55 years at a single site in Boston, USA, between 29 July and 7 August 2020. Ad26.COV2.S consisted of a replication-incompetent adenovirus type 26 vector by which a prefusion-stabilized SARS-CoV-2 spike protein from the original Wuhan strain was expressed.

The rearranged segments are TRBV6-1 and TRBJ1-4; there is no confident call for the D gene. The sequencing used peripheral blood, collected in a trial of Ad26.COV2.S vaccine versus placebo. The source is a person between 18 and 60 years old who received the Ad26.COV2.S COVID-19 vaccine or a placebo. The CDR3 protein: CASSEMGGRWNEKLFF. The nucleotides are TGTGCCAGCAGTGAAATGGGAGGGCGATGGAATGAAAAACTGTTTTTT.